The 24 T cell receptor beta chains below were found in one sample sequenced in a study of blood T cell repertoires in COVID-19 (dated by TCRdb to the early 2020s). The protocol used for the library was the immunoSEQ multiplex PCR assay. The table comes from immuneACCESS by way of TCRdb, which keeps in-frame sequences with V and J called. Part of the clones is missing from these tables; in studies checked, under half for an unresolved V gene and the rest for unknown reasons. For this sample there are 200,000 or so clones; 80% to 90% appear just once. The top ten constitute approximately 11% of the sample. Sequenced sample: peripheral blood. These TCRs come from a human donor with active or convalescent COVID-19. The donor label of this sample is uncertain.

The chain employs TRBV5-4 and TRBJ1-4, with D possibly matching TRBD1 (5 bases). V was cut by 0 bases and J by 3 bases, with 9 bases left in between. Per germline, CDR1 SGHNT and CDR2 YYREEE (reference sequence). There are 15 residues in the CDR3. The DNA for the CDR3 is TGTGCCAGCAGCTTGGGGGGGGTTTCTAATGAAAAACTGTTTTTT. This codes for CASSLGGVSNEKLFF.

V is TRBV28 and J is TRBJ1-3; 7 bases agree with TRBD1. V trimming: 9 bases; J trimming: 1 base; junction bases outside the gene matches: 9. CDR1 is MDHEN and CDR2 is SYDVKM in the germline V gene. This CDR3 is 15 amino acids long. DNA of the CDR3: TGTGCCAGTCACAGGGGACAAGGGTCTGGAAACACCATATATTTT. Its protein product is CASHRGQGSGNTIYF.

The chain employs TRBV28 and TRBJ2-7; 8 nucleotides align to TRBD1. CDR1 is MDHEN, CDR2 SYDVKM, per germline. The CDR3 runs 15 residues. After removal of 3 bases from V and 2 bases from J, the junction contained 6 bases not matched to a gene. CDR3 in amino acids: CASSFQGASPYEQYF. DNA of the CDR3: TGTGCCAGCAGTTTTCAGGGGGCGTCTCCCTACGAGCAGTACTTC.

The V and J genes are TRBV7-2 and TRBJ2-1, with D perhaps TRBD1 (5 bases). V dropped 1 base and J dropped 9 bases, with 10 bases sitting between them. Germline CDR1 and CDR2: SGHTA and FQGNSA. The CDR3 extends over 13 amino acids. CDR3 nucleotides: TGTGCCAGCAGCTTAGACCAAGGGGTTGAGCAGTTCTTC. Its protein product is CASSLDQGVEQFF. Supplemented by reference TRBV7-2 and TRBJ2-1, the full variable domain reads GAGVSQSPSNKVTEKGKDVELRCDPISGHTALYWYRQSLGQGLEFLIYFQGNSAPDKSGLPSDRFSAERTGGSVSTLTIQRTQQEDSAVYLCASSLDQGVEQFFGPGTRLTVL.

The V call is TRBV6-1, the J call TRBJ2-1, with D possibly being TRBD1 (6 bases). V lost 6 bases and J lost 4, with 25 bases in between. CDR3 length: 18 amino acids. CDR1 MNHNS and CDR2 SASEGT come from the germline V gene. The CDR3 loop is CASSEPESRTAFYNEQFF. For the CDR3, the DNA is TGTGCCAGCAGCGAACCCGAGAGTAGGACAGCATTTTACAATGAGCAGTTCTTC.

V and J are TRBV7-2 and TRBJ1-4; 8 positions match TRBD1. This CDR3 is built from 14 residues. V was clipped by 7 bases and J by 8 bases; unmatched bases: 9. Per the germline V gene, CDR1 is SGHTA and CDR2 is FQGNSA. The CDR3 nucleotides read TGTGCCAGCACCCCGGACAGGGTTCGGGAAAAACTGTTTTTT. Amino acid sequence: CASTPDRVREKLFF.

This clone was seen a handful of times. V gene TRBV4-1 combines with J gene TRBJ2-2; D perhaps matches TRBD1 (6 bases). The length of the CDR3 is 14 residues. Germline V gives CDR1 MGHRA, CDR2 YSYEKL. The V and J ends lost 4 bases and 9 bases respectively, with 15 bases between them. The CDR3 DNA is TGCGCCAGCAGCCTTACAGGGTCTGCGTGGGAGCTGTTTTTT. It yields the protein CASSLTGSAWELFF.

The V and J genes are TRBV28 and TRBJ2-4, with TRBD2 as a possible D gene (5 bases). The V end was cut by 5 bases, the J end by 2 bases, with 19 bases between. The CDR3 runs to 17 residues. Germline V CDR1 and CDR2: MDHEN, SYDVKM. CDR3 in DNA: TGTGCCAGCAGTACCCCTGGGAGCCTCGGTTCCAAAAACATTCAGTACTTC. It encodes CASSTPGSLGSKNIQYF.

The chain joins TRBV7-9 to TRBJ1-1; D unresolved. CDR1 SEHNR and CDR2 FQNEAQ come from the germline V gene (reference sequence). V gave up 5 bases and J gave up 7 bases, with 14 bases separating them. The CDR3 is made up of 13 amino acids. The CDR3 loop is CASSPNSGGEAFF. The DNA for the CDR3 is TGTGCCAGCAGCCCAAACAGTGGAGGTGAAGCTTTCTTT. The whole variable domain, remainder taken from reference TRBV7-9 and TRBJ1-1, is DTGVSQNPRHKITKRGQNVTFRCDPISEHNRLYWYRQTLGQGPEFLTYFQNEAQLEKSRLLSDRFSAERPKGSFSTLEIQRTEQGDSAMYLCASSPNSGGEAFFGQGTRLTVV.

The chain links TRBV7-2 to TRBJ2-7; 9 bases fit TRBD2. The length of the CDR3 is 17 residues. Per germline, CDR1 SGHTA and CDR2 FQGNSA. The V segment lost 1 base and the J segment 2 bases; nucleotides outside the gene matches: 9. CDR3 loop: CASSLVSGGLAPYEQYF. CDR3 bases: TGTGCCAGCAGCTTAGTCTCTGGGGGACTAGCACCCTACGAGCAGTACTTC.

J is TRBJ2-1 and V is TRBV9; 7 positions agree with TRBD1. J gave up 6 bases and V 2 bases, and 5 bases lay outside the gene matches. Germline V gene data show CDR1 as SGDLS and CDR2 as YYNGEE. This CDR3 is 14 amino acids long. CDR3 DNA sequence: TGTGCCAGCAGCGTCGACCGGGACAGCAATGAGCAGTTCTTC. Its translation is CASSVDRDSNEQFF.

The chain carries TRBV5-1 and TRBJ2-5, with 7 bases that match TRBD1. Germline V lookup: CDR1 SGHRS, CDR2 YFSETQ. The V gene end was trimmed by 3 bases and the J gene end by 1 base; junction bases not matched to a gene: 6. The CDR3 runs to 15 residues. The CDR3 here is CASSWGQTFQETQYF. The DNA of the CDR3 is TGCGCCAGCAGCTGGGGACAGACCTTCCAAGAGACCCAGTACTTC.

This chain connects TRBV18 to TRBJ2-3, with 8 bases lining up with TRBD2. CDR3 length: 15 residues. The germline gives CDR1 KGHSH, CDR2 LQKENI. Germline trimming cut 3 bases from V and 8 bases from J; bases unmatched to any gene: 10. The CDR3 here is CASSPLAGALGTQYF. The CDR3 bases are TGTGCCAGCTCACCGCTAGCGGGCGCGCTCGGTACGCAGTATTTT.

V and J are TRBV5-1 and TRBJ2-3; 12 nucleotides match TRBD2. The germline V gene encodes CDR1 SGHRS and CDR2 YFSETQ. This CDR3 spans 16 amino acids. J was trimmed by 6 bases and V by 4 bases; bases with no gene match: 9. This CDR3 is CASSPMTSGGVDTQYF. Written as DNA, the CDR3 is TGCGCCAGCAGCCCCATGACTAGCGGGGGAGTGGATACGCAGTATTTT.

The chain couples TRBV6-4 to TRBJ2-3; D gene ambiguous. CDR3 length: 14 residues. Looked up from germline, CDR1 is MRHNA and CDR2 is SNTAGT. Trimming removed 4 bases at V and 5 bases at J, with 13 bases between. The CDR3 loop is CASSANHLVDTQYF. The CDR3 nucleotides are TGTGCCAGCAGTGCAAACCACTTAGTAGATACGCAGTATTTT.

The chain uses TRBV4-3 and TRBJ2-1; 10 positions match TRBD1. Germline lookup yields CDR1 LGHNA and CDR2 YSLEER. This CDR3 is built from 16 residues. V trimming: 0 bases; J trimming: 4 bases; junction bases outside the gene matches: 3. CDR3 loop: CASSQEEGQGYNEQFF. The CDR3 DNA follows: TGCGCCAGCAGCCAAGAGGAGGGACAGGGGTACAATGAGCAGTTCTTC.

The chain uses TRBV2 and TRBJ2-5, with TRBD1 matching over 8 bases. In germline, CDR1 is SNHLY, CDR2 FYNNEI. CDR3 size: 12 residues. V lost 4 bases, J lost 7 bases, and 2 bases stayed unmatched. The CDR3 protein is CASSAQGGTQYF. CDR3 DNA sequence: TGTGCCAGCAGTGCACAGGGGGGGACCCAGTACTTC.

The chain carries TRBV18 and TRBJ2-3, with 11 bases aligning to TRBD2. The CDR3 runs to 16 residues. V trimming: 3 bases; J trimming: 4 bases; junction bases outside the gene matches: 6. Per germline, CDR1 KGHSH and CDR2 LQKENI. The CDR3 DNA reads as TGTGCCAGCTCACCCCGTAGCGGGAGGGCGTCAGATACGCAGTATTTT. It codes for CASSPRSGRASDTQYF.

V usage is TRBV4-2 and J usage is TRBJ2-1; 8 nucleotides match TRBD1. This CDR3 has 14 amino acids. Germline CDR1 reads LGHNA; CDR2 reads YNFKEQ. V shed 5 bases, J shed 7 bases, and the junction held 7 bases outside the gene matches. The CDR3 is CASSEGTGINEQFF. The CDR3, as DNA: TGTGCCAGCAGCGAGGGGACAGGAATTAATGAGCAGTTCTTC.

The gene calls are TRBV5-1 and TRBJ2-3; TRBD2 aligns across 10 bases. Germline trimming cut 4 bases from V and 3 bases from J; bases unmatched to any gene: 5. The germline CDR1 and CDR2 sequences are SGHRS and YFSETQ. CDR3 length equals 15 residues. The CDR3 DNA is TGCGCCAGCAGCCAAGGGACTAGCGTAACAGATACGCAGTATTTT. This translates into CASSQGTSVTDTQYF.

The gene calls are TRBV5-1 and TRBJ2-3; 15 nucleotides match TRBD2. The CDR3 sequence is 17 residues long. V lost 4 bases to trimming and J lost 3 bases; unmatched junction nucleotides: 6. Germline CDR1 reads SGHRS; CDR2 reads YFSETQ. CDR3 sequence reads: CASSPGTSGRWTDTQYF. CDR3 sequence (DNA): TGCGCCAGCAGCCCAGGGACTAGCGGGAGGTGGACAGATACGCAGTATTTT.

This clone was seen a handful of times. The chain recombines TRBV30 with TRBJ2-2; D is unclear. The length of the CDR3 is 12 residues. The germline V and J ends were trimmed by 2 bases and 6 bases, with 7 bases remaining between them. Germline values: CDR1 GTSNPN, CDR2 SVGIG (reference sequence). The CDR3 here is CAWSKRSGELFF. Here the CDR3 DNA reads TGTGCCTGGAGTAAACGGTCCGGGGAGCTGTTTTTT. The whole variable domain, filled in from reference TRBV30 and TRBJ2-2, reads SQTIHQWPATLVQPVGSPLSLECTVEGTSNPNLYWYRQAAGRGLQLLFYSVGIGQISSEVPQNLSASRPQDRQFILSSKKLLLSDSGFYLCAWSKRSGELFFGEGSRLTVL.

The chain carries TRBV25-1 and TRBJ1-4; 9 nucleotides agree with TRBD1. This CDR3 comprises 13 residues. Trimming cost V 9 bases and J 7 bases; bases outside gene matches: 6. The V gene's germline CDR1 is MGHDK and CDR2 SYGVNS. As DNA, the CDR3 is TGTGCCAGTTGGACAGGGGTTGGTGAAAAACTGTTTTTT. This translates into CASWTGVGEKLFF. The full variable domain, its missing parts supplied by reference TRBV25-1 and TRBJ1-4, is EADIYQTPRYLVIGTGKKITLECSQTMGHDKMYWYQQDPGMELHLIHYSYGVNSTEKGDLSSESTVSRIRTEHFPLTLESARPSHTSQYLCASWTGVGEKLFFGSGTQLSVL.

This chain links TRBV5-1 with TRBJ2-7, with 7 bases identical to TRBD1. Trimming cost V 4 bases and J 8 bases; bases outside gene matches: 9. CDR1 is SGHRS, CDR2 YFSETQ, per germline. The CDR3 has 13 amino acids. CDR3 amino acids: CASSPGQAEKQYF. Here the CDR3 DNA reads TGCGCCAGCAGCCCCGGACAGGCCGAGAAGCAGTACTTC.